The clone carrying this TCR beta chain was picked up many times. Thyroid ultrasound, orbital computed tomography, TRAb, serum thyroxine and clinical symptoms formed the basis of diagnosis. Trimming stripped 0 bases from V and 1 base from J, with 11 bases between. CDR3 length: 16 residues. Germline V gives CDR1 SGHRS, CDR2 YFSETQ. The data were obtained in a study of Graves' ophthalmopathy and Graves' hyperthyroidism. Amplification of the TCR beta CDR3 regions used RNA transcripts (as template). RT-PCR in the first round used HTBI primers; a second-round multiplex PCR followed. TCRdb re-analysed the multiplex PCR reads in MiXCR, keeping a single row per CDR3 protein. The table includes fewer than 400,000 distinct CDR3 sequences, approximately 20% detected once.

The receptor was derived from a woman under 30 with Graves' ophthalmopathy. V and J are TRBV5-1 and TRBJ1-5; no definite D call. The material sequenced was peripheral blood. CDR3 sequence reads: CASSLGSGGSNQPQHF. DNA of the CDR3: TGCGCCAGCAGCTTGGGGTCTGGAGGGAGCAATCAGCCCCAGCATTTT.